This T cell receptor (beta chain) is drawn from a study of identical twins. Findings of the study overall: Rather than following the same donors, the conclusions depended on cross-sectional statistical analysis.

This clonotype has more than one count but fewer than ten. Its antigen is unknown. The cDNA had a unique molecular identifier and a template-switch universal primer site. TCRdb called the 5' RACE reads again in MiXCR, with one record for every CDR3 protein. The sample carries about 920,000 distinct CDR3 sequences, 10% to 15% recorded once. The germline V gene has CDR1 DFQATT and CDR2 SNEGSKA (reference sequence). Trimming removed 4 bases from V and 3 bases from J, with 10 bases in between. The CDR3 is 12 amino acids. This sample was also put to use in a study of yellow fever vaccine responses in identical twins.

The specimen sequenced was PBMCs. The source is a woman aged 18-29 years in good health. The chain recombines TRBV20-1 with TRBJ2-7; D gene unclear. The CDR3 DNA sequence: TGCAGTGCTATGCAAGATAGCTACGAGCAGTACGTC. Protein sequence: CSAMQDSYEQYV.